This T cell receptor beta chain was obtained from a study of blood T cell repertoires in COVID-19. The CDR3 length is 13 residues. Germline CDR1 MNHEY, CDR2 SVGAGI. V lost 6 bases and J 3 bases, leaving 12 bases between the germline ends. Assignments of participants to cohorts depended upon their own reported clinical history. Original processing methods: Reference gene primer amplification yielded estimated nucleated cell counts. Measured with immunoSEQ multiplex PCR; TCRdb has only the in-frame clones, and not every one. From that table come the V and J calls and clone size; the DNA was used to work out D and trimming. The data hold about 220,000 clones, with roughly 88% observed a single time. This clone was counted a single time.

The sequence came from a woman aged 45 to 65 with acute COVID-19. The rearrangement uses TRBV6-5 and TRBJ2-7; TRBD2 is a possible D gene (6 bases). The sequencing sample was made of PBMCs or T cells enriched from blood (not recorded which). The CDR3 loop is CASRRAGNYEQYF. The CDR3 DNA is TGTGCCAGCAGAAGGGCGGGGAACTACGAGCAGTACTTC.